What follows are 30 T cell receptor beta chains derived from one specimen sequenced in a study of T-cell reconstitution after alpha-beta-depleted transplantation in children. Using unique molecular identifiers, the investigators prepared the TCRbeta library. A single record per CDR3 protein comes from TCRdb applying MiXCR to the PCR reads. The table lists about 540,000 distinct CDR3 sequences, around 18% of them singletons. The sample here was PBMCs from the stem cell graft donor, taken from the stem cell graft. Receptors were obtained from a human donor who donated a stem cell graft to a child with acute lymphoblastic leukemia.

This clonotype has only a few counts. The rearrangement joins TRBV9 to TRBJ2-7; perhaps D is TRBD1 or TRBD2 (6 bases each). V was shortened by 0 bases and J by 0 bases, with 10 bases between the two germline ends. From germline, CDR1 is SGDLS and CDR2 YYNGEE. The CDR3 contains 15 residues. The CDR3 sequence is CASSVAGGSSYEQYF. As DNA, the CDR3 is TGTGCCAGCAGCGTAGCCGGGGGCTCCTCCTACGAGCAGTACTTC.

J is TRBJ1-2 and V is TRBV2, with D hard to call. This CDR3 has 10 amino acids. From germline, CDR1 is SNHLY and CDR2 FYNNEI. Trimming left V 5 bases short and J 12 bases short, with 10 bases between. Written as DNA, the CDR3 is TGTGCCAGCAGTCTTCCGGGAAACACCTTC. Its translation is CASSLPGNTF. The full variable domain, rest sourced from reference TRBV2 and TRBJ1-2, is EPEVTQTPSHQVTQMGQEVILRCVPISNHLYFYWYRQILGQKVEFLVSFYNNEISEKSEIFDDQFSVERPDGSNFTLKIRSTKLEDSAMYFCASSLPGNTFGSGTRLTVV.

The CDR3 bases are TGTGCCAGCAGCTTTTTTCCCCGCGCAGATACGCAGTATTTT. It yields the protein CASSFFPRADTQYF. This chain joins TRBV11-2 and TRBJ2-3; D is unresolved. This CDR3 contains 14 residues. V shed 3 bases and J shed 4 bases, with 11 bases lying between them. Germline V lookup: CDR1 SGHAT, CDR2 FQNNGV.

This sequence joins TRBV4-1 and TRBJ2-7; D might be TRBD1 or TRBD2, each matching 5 bases. Trimming removed 3 bases from V and 0 bases from J, with 15 bases in between. The CDR3 length is 16 residues. Germline assignment: CDR1 MGHRA and CDR2 YSYEKL. The CDR3 protein is CASSHGRDGSSYEQYF. The DNA of the CDR3 is TGCGCCAGCAGCCACGGACGGGACGGCTCCTCCTACGAGCAGTACTTC.

This clonotype was found many times. J is TRBJ2-1 and V is TRBV5-1, with 9 bases matching TRBD2. V gave up 2 bases and J gave up 2 bases; unmatched junction bases: 2. There are 15 residues in the CDR3. Looked up from germline, CDR1 is SGHRS and CDR2 is YFSETQ. The CDR3 region is CASSLLAGAYNEQFF. In DNA form, the CDR3 reads TGCGCCAGCAGCTTATTAGCGGGAGCCTACAATGAGCAGTTCTTC.

In its sample, this clonotype was seen a few times. V and J are TRBV4-1 and TRBJ1-5; no reliable D call. The CDR3 is 13 amino acids. V was clipped by 4 bases and J by 11 bases, with 15 bases between them. CDR1 and CDR2 from the germline V gene are MGHRA and YSYEKL. The DNA for the CDR3 is TGCGCCAGCAGCCCCTGGGCATTCGACGCCCAGCATTTT. The encoded protein is CASSPWAFDAQHF.

This clonotype was observed a handful of times. V and J are TRBV27 and TRBJ2-7, with 8 bases that match TRBD2. This CDR3 comprises 14 residues. V lost 8 bases to trimming and J lost 4 bases; unmatched junction nucleotides: 10. CDR1 and CDR2 (germline): MNHEY, SMNVEV (reference sequence). As DNA, the CDR3 is TGTGCCAGCCGGGGGGCGGGAGGTTGGTACGAGCAGTACTTC. Protein product: CASRGAGGWYEQYF.

This clonotype was observed a handful of times. This CDR3 reads CSAPPVKTQYF. The DNA for the CDR3 is TGCAGTGCCCCCCCGGTAAAGACCCAGTACTTC. The chain joins TRBV20-1 to TRBJ2-5; D unresolved. Germline CDR1 is DFQATT and CDR2 is SNEGSKA (reference sequence). This CDR3 region has 11 residues. V gave up 6 bases and J gave up 6 bases, with 11 bases separating them.

V is TRBV20-1 and J is TRBJ2-7; 8 bases match TRBD2. The V and J ends lost 3 bases and 6 bases, in that order; junction bases with no gene match: 13. CDR3 size: 15 residues. CDR1 DFQATT and CDR2 SNEGSKA come from the germline V gene (reference sequence). CDR3 region: CSAREAGVPLAEQYF. CDR3 DNA sequence: TGCAGTGCTAGGGAAGCGGGAGTTCCCCTAGCCGAGCAGTACTTC.

This clonotype appeared a few times. The chain couples TRBV5-1 to TRBJ2-7; D remains ambiguous. The V end lost 1 base, the J end lost 6 bases, and 14 bases lay between the germline ends. This CDR3 has 14 amino acids. The germline V gene encodes CDR1 SGHRS and CDR2 YFSETQ. The CDR3 region has the DNA TGCGCCAGCAGCTTGACCAACCCTTCGGGCGAGCAGTACTTC. It codes for CASSLTNPSGEQYF.

The gene calls are TRBV5-1 and TRBJ2-7; D is unresolved. Germline CDR1 and CDR2: SGHRS and YFSETQ. The CDR3 totals 13 residues. The V end lost 6 bases, the J end lost 2 bases, and 12 bases lay between the germline ends. Here the CDR3 reads CASKSGSAYEQYF. The CDR3, as DNA: TGCGCCAGCAAATCGGGTTCTGCCTACGAGCAGTACTTC.

This clonotype was counted between two and nine times. CDR3 amino acids: CASSLPSGTSTDTQYF. The CDR3 DNA reads TGCGCCAGCAGCTTGCCTAGCGGAACTAGCACAGATACGCAGTATTTT. The chain employs TRBV5-1 and TRBJ2-3; 7 bases map to TRBD2. Germline CDR1 SGHRS, CDR2 YFSETQ. The CDR3 sequence is 16 residues long. The J segment lost 0 bases and the V segment lost 1 base, leaving 5 bases of the junction unmatched.

This clonotype showed up just a few times. V gene TRBV12-3 or TRBV12-4 combines with J gene TRBJ1-2; tentatively, D is TRBD1 (5 bases). The V and J ends lost 5 bases and 6 bases respectively, with 16 bases between them. The CDR3 length is 14 residues. The CDR3 region is CASSGGNSANGYTF. The CDR3 nucleotides read TGTGCCAGCAGTGGGGGGAATTCCGCCAATGGCTACACCTTC.

There are a few counts of this clonotype. The chain couples TRBV27 to TRBJ1-5; D ambiguous. The CDR3 covers 15 residues. V lost 5 bases and J 3 bases, leaving 14 bases between the germline ends. The germline V gene encodes CDR1 MNHEY and CDR2 SMNVEV (reference sequence). The CDR3 DNA is TGTGCCAGCAGTAACGTCCCACCAAACAATCAGCCCCAGCATTTT. Amino acid sequence: CASSNVPPNNQPQHF.

This clonotype was counted only a few times. V is TRBV12-3 or TRBV12-4 and J is TRBJ2-3; 8 positions agree with TRBD2. Trimming removed 3 bases from V and 0 bases from J; junction bases left unmatched: 5. The CDR3 consists of 16 residues. CDR3 in amino acids: CASSFGLAGSTDTQYF. CDR3 in DNA: TGTGCCAGCAGTTTTGGTCTAGCGGGTAGCACAGATACGCAGTATTTT.

The chain links TRBV20-1 to TRBJ2-3; TRBD1 might be the D (6 bases). This CDR3 region has 15 residues. V dropped 6 bases and J dropped 4 bases, with 20 bases sitting between them. Germline CDR1 and CDR2: DFQATT and SNEGSKA (reference sequence). The CDR3 spells CSAPPGTFHSDTQYF. The CDR3 nucleotides are TGCAGTGCCCCACCTGGGACATTCCACTCAGATACGCAGTATTTT.

The chain uses TRBV7-2 and TRBJ1-1, with 7 nucleotides matching TRBD1. Germline lookup yields CDR1 SGHTA and CDR2 FQGNSA. The CDR3 length is 16 residues. Germline trimming cut 4 bases from V and 1 base from J; bases unmatched to any gene: 9. In DNA form, the CDR3 reads TGTGCCAGCAGCTGGGGGACAGCCCTTAGGAACACTGAAGCTTTCTTT. It codes for CASSWGTALRNTEAFF.

This chain connects TRBV5-1 to TRBJ2-1, with D perhaps given as TRBD1 or TRBD2 (7 bases each). Trimming stripped 2 bases from V and 10 bases from J, with 13 bases between. This CDR3 has 13 amino acids. Germline lookup yields CDR1 SGHRS and CDR2 YFSETQ. DNA for the CDR3: TGCGCCAGCAGCTTAGGCCAGGGGGGGGAGCAGTTCTTC. This translates into CASSLGQGGEQFF.

A few counts support this clonotype. The chain couples TRBV29-1 to TRBJ1-1, with TRBD1 as a possible D gene (6 bases). V lost 6 bases and J lost 3, with 14 bases in between. In germline, CDR1 is SQVTM, CDR2 ANQGSEA. The CDR3 totals 13 residues. CDR3 residues: CSVLTGRDTEAFF. The CDR3 DNA reads as TGCAGCGTGCTTACAGGGCGGGACACTGAAGCTTTCTTT. The entire variable domain, with the rest obtained from reference TRBV29-1 and TRBJ1-1, is as follows: SAVISQKPSRDICQRGTSLTIQCQVDSQVTMMFWYRQQPGQSLTLIATANQGSEATYESGFVIDKFPISRPNLTFSTLTVSNMSPEDSSIYLCSVLTGRDTEAFFGQGTRLTVV.

This clonotype was found a few times. The gene calls are TRBV7-9 and TRBJ1-2; perhaps TRBD1 as D (6 bases). Trimming cost V 3 bases and J 6 bases, with 14 bases left between them. This CDR3 comprises 14 residues. Germline CDR1 SEHNR, CDR2 FQNEAQ (reference sequence). In DNA form, the CDR3 reads TGTGCCAGCAGCTTTACGGCAGGGGAGAATGGCTACACCTTC. It encodes CASSFTAGENGYTF. The whole variable domain, remainder taken from reference TRBV7-9 and TRBJ1-2, is DTGVSQNPRHKITKRGQNVTFRCDPISEHNRLYWYRQTLGQGPEFLTYFQNEAQLEKSRLLSDRFSAERPKGSFSTLEIQRTEQGDSAMYLCASSFTAGENGYTFGSGTRLTVV.

The chain combines TRBV2 with TRBJ2-7; 7 nucleotides agree with TRBD1. Losses at the gene ends were 5 bases for V and 6 bases for J; bases not matched to a gene: 10. This CDR3 spans 14 amino acids. Germline lookup yields CDR1 SNHLY and CDR2 FYNNEI. The DNA of the CDR3 is TGTGCCAGCAGTTTAACACGCGACAGGGCCGAGCAGTACTTC. Translation: CASSLTRDRAEQYF.

The J gene is TRBJ2-5, the V gene TRBV7-8; 8 positions agree with TRBD2. V lost 5 bases and J lost 4; bases outside the gene matches: 3. The CDR3 covers 13 residues. Germline V lookup: CDR1 SGHVS, CDR2 FQNEAQ. The CDR3 protein is CASSAGGAETQYF. DNA of the CDR3: TGTGCCAGCAGCGCCGGGGGGGCAGAGACCCAGTACTTC. The whole variable domain, remainder taken from reference TRBV7-8 and TRBJ2-5, is GAGVSQSPRYKVAKRGQDVALRCDPISGHVSLFWYQQALGQGPEFLTYFQNEAQLDKSGLPSDRFFAERPEGSVSTLKIQRTQQEDSAVYLCASSAGGAETQYFGPGTRLLVL.

The V and J genes are TRBV27 and TRBJ2-3, with D unresolved. In germline, CDR1 is MNHEY, CDR2 SMNVEV (reference sequence). CDR3 length equals 14 residues. V was trimmed by 6 bases and J by 2 bases, leaving 12 bases between them. The CDR3 sequence: CASSPASLTDTQYF. The CDR3 DNA follows: TGTGCCAGCAGCCCAGCCTCTCTCACAGATACGCAGTATTTT.

The V and J genes are TRBV29-1 and TRBJ1-1; D perhaps matches TRBD1 (6 bases). The V end lost 6 bases, the J end lost 2 bases, and 16 bases lay between the germline ends. Germline CDR1 SQVTM, CDR2 ANQGSEA. The CDR3 consists of 14 residues. CDR3 residues: CSVKKNRVNTEAFF. The DNA of the CDR3 is TGCAGCGTGAAAAAGAACAGGGTAAACACTGAAGCTTTCTTT.

This clonotype turned up a few times. This sequence joins TRBV27 and TRBJ1-6; D gene uncertain. The CDR3 consists of 12 residues. The V end was cut by 3 bases, the J end by 9 bases, with 6 bases between. The germline V gene has CDR1 MNHEY and CDR2 SMNVEV (reference sequence). DNA of the CDR3: TGTGCCAGCAGTTTGCTCCGTTCACCCCTCCACTTT. Its protein is CASSLLRSPLHF.

A few counts support this clonotype. The J gene is TRBJ2-6, the V gene TRBV27; D might be TRBD1 (5 bases). The ends were cut back, 5 bases at V and 2 bases at J, with 19 bases in the middle. This CDR3 region has 18 residues. Germline-derived CDR1 and CDR2 are MNHEY and SMNVEV (reference sequence). Here the CDR3 DNA reads TGTGCCAGCAGTAGAAGTAGGGGCCTATACACTGGGGCCAACGTCCTGACTTTC. Its protein is CASSRSRGLYTGANVLTF.

This clonotype was found a few times. The chain joins TRBV5-1 to TRBJ1-2, with TRBD1 matching over 9 bases. Germline CDR1 SGHRS, CDR2 YFSETQ. The V and J ends lost 4 bases and 8 bases, in that order; junction bases with no gene match: 9. The CDR3 has 14 residues. CDR3 amino acids: CASSSLDRGGGYTF. The CDR3 DNA reads TGCGCCAGCAGCAGCCTGGACAGGGGCGGAGGCTACACCTTC.

This clonotype was seen more than once but under ten times. V and J are TRBV20-1 and TRBJ2-7; D gene ambiguous. This CDR3 has 15 residues. The germline V and J ends were trimmed by 3 bases and 0 bases, with 15 bases remaining between them. Looked up from germline, CDR1 is DFQATT and CDR2 is SNEGSKA (reference sequence). CDR3 nucleotides: TGCAGTGCTAGGGACCCAGCCGTGAGCTCCTACGAGCAGTACTTC. Amino acids: CSARDPAVSSYEQYF.

This clonotype came up a few times. The chain recombines TRBV14 with TRBJ2-2, with 8 bases identical to TRBD2. V shed 0 bases, J shed 6 bases, and the junction held 6 bases outside the gene matches. The CDR3 spans 16 residues. Germline V gene lookup returns CDR1 SGHDN and CDR2 FVKESK. This CDR3 reads CASSQEAGLASGELFF. The CDR3 region has the DNA TGTGCCAGCAGCCAAGAAGCTGGACTAGCCTCCGGGGAGCTGTTTTTT. Complete variable domain (other parts from reference TRBV14 and TRBJ2-2): EAGVTQFPSHSVIEKGQTVTLRCDPISGHDNLYWYRRVMGKEIKFLLHFVKESKQDESGMPNNRFLAERTGGTYSTLKVQPAELEDSGVYFCASSQEAGLASGELFFGEGSRLTVL.

The CDR3 protein is CASSSTILAYEQYF. The CDR3 DNA is TGTGCCAGCAGCTCGACTATTCTCGCCTACGAGCAGTACTTC. The rearrangement links TRBV7-7 to TRBJ2-7; tentative D call: TRBD2 (5 bases). Germline CDR1 and CDR2: SSHAT and FNYEAQ (reference sequence). This CDR3 is 14 amino acids long. V was clipped by 4 bases and J by 2 bases, with 12 bases between them.